This T cell receptor (beta chain) is drawn from a study of blood T cell repertoires in COVID-19. Study at large: Material from acute and convalescent COVID-19 was sourced from the United States, Italy and Spain. Sources were T cells, B-cell-depleted T cells, or PBMCs; the material itself was cDNA or gDNA.

The germline V gene has CDR1 MGHRA and CDR2 YSYEKL. The CDR3 runs to 14 residues. Trimming took 6 bases from V and 5 from J, leaving 13 bases between them. Per the original data handling: For nucleated cells, counts were estimated from reference gene primer amplification. Produced via immunoSEQ multiplex PCR; TCRdb's table is partial and in-frame only. V and J calls and clone size come straight from that table; D and trimming were deduced from the DNA. The sample has fewer than 300,000 clones; roughly 85% are singletons. Sequencing used peripheral blood. The origin of this receptor is a woman aged 45-59 years who had recovered from COVID-19. The chain recombines TRBV4-1 with TRBJ2-2; D is possibly TRBD1 (6 bases). The CDR3, as DNA: TGCGCCAGCAGGGCAGGGGCAGGGACCGGGGAGCTGTTTTTT. The encoded protein is CASRAGAGTGELFF.